The rows below give T cell receptor beta chains drawn from one sample of a study of identifying expanded T cells in peripheral blood. The protocol was immunoSEQ multiplex PCR, while the TCRdb copy is restricted to in-frame clones and leaves out a portion. This repertoire shows under 150,000 clones, approximately 80% found once; its top ten account for about 3.1%. Sequencing was carried out using blood. These receptors were taken from a person between 18 and 75 years old in good health. The CDR3 runs from the conserved cysteine through the conserved F or W.

TRBV19	13	TRBJ2-3	CASREGPVDTQYF
TRBV27	16	TRBJ1-1	CASTLSGGGTGAEAFF
TRBV10-3	15	TRBJ1-1	CAISDRRVEGTEAFF
TRBV7-8	16	TRBJ2-5	CASSHRGTTHQETQYF
TRBV7-3	15	TRBJ2-1	CASSLAGQGYNEQFF
TRBV30	15	TRBJ2-5	CAWSVFWDRKETQYF
TRBV4-1	16	TRBJ1-1	CASSPRSGLKNTEAFF
TRBV9	14	TRBJ1-6	CASSVRQVLSPLHF
TRBV7-2	18	TRBJ1-1	CASSLSSPRMPGVAEAFF
TRBV7-8	14	TRBJ1-1	CASSSERGHTEAFF
TRBV30	13	TRBJ1-1	CAWSVGSYTEAFF
TRBV7-9	15	TRBJ1-2	CASSLAEFRDYGYTF
TRBV30	14	TRBJ1-5	CAWSVLLGNQPQHF
TRBV11-2	14	TRBJ2-7	CASSPSGGAGEQYF
TRBV19	13	TRBJ2-1	CASSPRGYNEQFF
TRBV5-6	13	TRBJ1-2	CASSLAGGRGYTF
TRBV7-2	15	TRBJ1-1	CASRITGGARTEAFF
TRBV2	13	TRBJ1-3	CASRREAGNTIYF
TRBV5-4	14	TRBJ1-6	CASSRDRNNSPLHF
TRBV7-2	18	TRBJ1-2	CASSSRAGVEKSNYGYTF
TRBV11-3	11	TRBJ2-7	CASSFRGEQYF
TRBV7-9	17	TRBJ1-2	CASSSGMGRGALYGYTF
TRBV30	13	TRBJ1-1	CAWGSPGTDEAFF
TRBV28	16	TRBJ1-2	CASSLGASGGAGGYTF
TRBV11-3	14	TRBJ1-6	CASSLSWEGSPLHF
TRBV14	14	TRBJ1-1	CASSLGGSSTEAFF
TRBV10-2	15	TRBJ1-1	CASSDLPRGNTEAFF
TRBV6-5	14	TRBJ2-7	CASSYSGEGYEQYF
TRBV7-9	14	TRBJ2-3	CASSLDGDTDTQYF
TRBV18	15	TRBJ1-1	CASSLAGQENTEAFF
TRBV18	18	TRBJ1-2	CASSLNNPDGTHGYGYTF
TRBV5-1	14	TRBJ2-7	CASSLPASSYEQYF
TRBV7-3	16	TRBJ2-2	CASSLNQGANTGELFF
TRBV2	13	TRBJ2-1	CASSDTIYNEQFF
TRBV5-8	13	TRBJ1-2	CASSLGTNYGYTF